This TCR beta chain was sequenced for a study of breast tumors, draining lymph nodes, adjacent tissues. TCRdb used MiXCR to reprocess the multiplex PCR reads, holding one entry per CDR3 protein. The profile shows about 180,000 distinct CDR3 sequences, about 30% of them singletons. At least ten counts were recorded for this clonotype. Axillary draining lymph nodes of breast cancer patients supplied the node samples. Germline-derived CDR1 and CDR2 are LGHNA and YNFKEQ. The CDR3 extends over 13 amino acids. V was pared by 0 bases and J by 4 bases, with 4 bases between. The specimen was axillary lymph node tissue. The receptor was derived from a female donor with breast cancer. Some clones in this sample may be carry-over from other donors' samples. The chain carries TRBV4-2 and TRBJ2-4; no firm D call. Here the CDR3 DNA reads TGTGCCAGCAGCCAAGAGCGAAAAAACATTCAGTACTTC. This translates into CASSQERKNIQYF.